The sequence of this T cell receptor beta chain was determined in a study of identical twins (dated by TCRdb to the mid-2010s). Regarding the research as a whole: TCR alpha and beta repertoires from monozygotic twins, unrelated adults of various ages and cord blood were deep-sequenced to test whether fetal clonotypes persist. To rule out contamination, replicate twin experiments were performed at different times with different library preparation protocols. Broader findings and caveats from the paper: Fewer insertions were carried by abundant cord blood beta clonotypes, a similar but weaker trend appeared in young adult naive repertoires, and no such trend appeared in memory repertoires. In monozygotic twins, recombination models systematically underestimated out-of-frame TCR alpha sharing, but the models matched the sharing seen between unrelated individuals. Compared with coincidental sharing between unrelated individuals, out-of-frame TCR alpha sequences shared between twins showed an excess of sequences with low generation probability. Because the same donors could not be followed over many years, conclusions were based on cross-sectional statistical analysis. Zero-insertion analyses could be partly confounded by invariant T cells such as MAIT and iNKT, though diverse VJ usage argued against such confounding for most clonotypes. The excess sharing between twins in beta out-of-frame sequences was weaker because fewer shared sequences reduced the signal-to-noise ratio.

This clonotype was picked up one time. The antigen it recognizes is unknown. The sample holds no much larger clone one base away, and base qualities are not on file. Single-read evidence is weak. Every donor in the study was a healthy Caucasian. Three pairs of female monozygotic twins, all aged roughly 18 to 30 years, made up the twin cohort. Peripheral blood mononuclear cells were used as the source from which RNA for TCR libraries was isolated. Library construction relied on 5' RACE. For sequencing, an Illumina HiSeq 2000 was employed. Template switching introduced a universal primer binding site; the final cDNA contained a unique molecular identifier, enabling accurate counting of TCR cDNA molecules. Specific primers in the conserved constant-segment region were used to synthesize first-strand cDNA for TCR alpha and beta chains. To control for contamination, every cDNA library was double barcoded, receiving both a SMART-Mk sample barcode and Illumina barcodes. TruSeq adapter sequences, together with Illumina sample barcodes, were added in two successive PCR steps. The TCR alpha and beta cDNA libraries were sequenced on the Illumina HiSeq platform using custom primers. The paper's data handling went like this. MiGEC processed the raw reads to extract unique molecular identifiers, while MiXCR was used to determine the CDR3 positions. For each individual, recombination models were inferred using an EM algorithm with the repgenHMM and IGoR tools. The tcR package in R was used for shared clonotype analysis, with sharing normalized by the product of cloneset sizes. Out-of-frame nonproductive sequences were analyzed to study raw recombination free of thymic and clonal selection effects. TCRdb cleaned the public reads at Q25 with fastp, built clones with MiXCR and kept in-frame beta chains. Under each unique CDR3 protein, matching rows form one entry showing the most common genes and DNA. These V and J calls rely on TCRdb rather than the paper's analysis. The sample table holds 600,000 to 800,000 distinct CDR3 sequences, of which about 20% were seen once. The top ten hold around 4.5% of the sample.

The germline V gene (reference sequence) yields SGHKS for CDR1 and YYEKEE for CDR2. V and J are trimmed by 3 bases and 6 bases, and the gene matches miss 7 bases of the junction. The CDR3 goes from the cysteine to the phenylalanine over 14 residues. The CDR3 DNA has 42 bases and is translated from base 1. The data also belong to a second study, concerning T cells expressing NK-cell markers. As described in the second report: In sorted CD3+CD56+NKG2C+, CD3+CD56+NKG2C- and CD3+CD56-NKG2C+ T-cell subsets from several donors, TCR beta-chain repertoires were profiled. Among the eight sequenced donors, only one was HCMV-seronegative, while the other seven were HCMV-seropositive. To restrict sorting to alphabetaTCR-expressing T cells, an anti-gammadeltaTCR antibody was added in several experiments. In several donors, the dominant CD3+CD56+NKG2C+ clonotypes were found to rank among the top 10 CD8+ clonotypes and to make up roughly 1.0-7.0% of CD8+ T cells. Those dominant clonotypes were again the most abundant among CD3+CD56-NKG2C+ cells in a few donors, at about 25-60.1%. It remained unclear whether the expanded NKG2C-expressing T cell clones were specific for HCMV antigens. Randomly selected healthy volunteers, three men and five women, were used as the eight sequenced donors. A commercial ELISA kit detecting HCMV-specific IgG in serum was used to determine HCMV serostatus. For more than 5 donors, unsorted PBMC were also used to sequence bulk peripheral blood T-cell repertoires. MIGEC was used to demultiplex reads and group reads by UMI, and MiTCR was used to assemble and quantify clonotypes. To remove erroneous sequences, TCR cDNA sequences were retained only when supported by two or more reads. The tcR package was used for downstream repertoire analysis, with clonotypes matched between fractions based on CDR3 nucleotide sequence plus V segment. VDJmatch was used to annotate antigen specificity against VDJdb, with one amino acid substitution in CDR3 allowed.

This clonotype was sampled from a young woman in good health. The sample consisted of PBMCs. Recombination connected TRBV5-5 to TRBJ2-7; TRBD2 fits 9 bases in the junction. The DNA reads TGTGCCAGCAGCTCTTTAGCGGGAGTCGGCGAGCAGTACTTC. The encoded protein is CASSSLAGVGEQYF.